This entry concerns a single T cell receptor (beta chain). Its matching antigen is unknown. This record belongs to a study of T-cell memory formation after mild COVID-19. The ends lost 4 bases at V and 2 bases at J; junction bases unmatched: 17. The CDR3 totals 19 residues. It was 5'RACE with constant-segment primers that produced the TCR alpha and TCR beta cDNA libraries, which carried sample barcodes and UMIs. TCRdb passed the 5' RACE reads through MiXCR, listing each CDR3 protein once. The sample records approximately 580,000 distinct CDR3 sequences, approximately 20% being singletons. Points from the study as a whole: The pre-infection memory compartment contained some responding clones, suggesting cross-reactive memory joined. For contracting clones, CD4+ ones sat mainly in CM and EM, CD8+ in EMRA. The authors left the SARS-CoV-2 specificity of second-wave clones peaking on day 37 unconfirmed.

This TCR was recovered from an adult woman who had mild COVID-19 (a few samples of this study predate the infection). Cell type and time point are not known. The chain links TRBV12-3 or TRBV12-4 to TRBJ2-7; 10 positions agree with TRBD2. The sequenced sample was PBMCs or a T cell subset sorted from them (not recorded which). As DNA, the CDR3 is TGTGCCAGCAGTTCCTCGACAGACCGTACTAGCGGGATCACCTACGAGCAGTACTTC. Its protein is CASSSSTDRTSGITYEQYF.